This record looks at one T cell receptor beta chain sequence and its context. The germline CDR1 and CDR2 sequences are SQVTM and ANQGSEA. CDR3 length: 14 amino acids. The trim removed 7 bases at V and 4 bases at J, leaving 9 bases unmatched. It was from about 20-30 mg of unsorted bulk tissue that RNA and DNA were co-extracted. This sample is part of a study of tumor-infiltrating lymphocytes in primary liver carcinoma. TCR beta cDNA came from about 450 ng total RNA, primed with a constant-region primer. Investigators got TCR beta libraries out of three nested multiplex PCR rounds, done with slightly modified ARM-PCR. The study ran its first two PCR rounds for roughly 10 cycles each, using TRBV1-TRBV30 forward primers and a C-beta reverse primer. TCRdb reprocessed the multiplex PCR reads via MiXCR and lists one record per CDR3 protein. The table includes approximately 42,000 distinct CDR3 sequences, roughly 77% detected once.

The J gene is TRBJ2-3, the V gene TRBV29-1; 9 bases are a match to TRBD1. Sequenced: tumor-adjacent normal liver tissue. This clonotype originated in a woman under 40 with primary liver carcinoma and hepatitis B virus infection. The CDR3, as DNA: TGCAGCGCTGCGGGGACAGGGCTGGCAGATACGCAGTATTTT. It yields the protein CSAAGTGLADTQYF.